A selection of T cell receptor beta chains follows, all from one sample in a study of blood T cell repertoires in COVID-19. Produced via immunoSEQ multiplex PCR; TCRdb's table is partial and in-frame only. The data contain 200,000 or so clones, around 81% of them singletons. The sequenced sample consisted of peripheral blood. These receptor sequences come from a woman between 65 and 79 years old with acute or convalescent COVID-19. Both conserved end residues are part of each CDR3.

v_call	j_call	cdr3_aa
TRBV7-8	TRBJ2-5	CASSEGLAGGYQETQYF
TRBV6-1	TRBJ2-3	CASSEALAGGTDTQYF
TRBV10-3	TRBJ2-1	CAISEASGRAEEQFF
TRBV5-8	TRBJ1-3	CASRIGGGSSGNTIYF
TRBV7-2	TRBJ2-5	CASSFSSGFQETQYF
TRBV18	TRBJ1-1	CASSRQGIPEAFF
TRBV28	TRBJ2-3	CASSPPWTVTDTQYF
TRBV5-4	TRBJ1-1	CASSFIAEGTEAFF
TRBV5-1	TRBJ2-5	CASSLGLQETQYF
TRBV3-1/TRBV3-2	TRBJ1-2	CASSLEAQGADGYTF
TRBV15	TRBJ1-5	CATSRDSRTDSNQPQHF
TRBV5-1	TRBJ2-1	CASSGLAGYNEQFF
TRBV7-3	TRBJ2-2	CASSLRQGVGGELFF
TRBV24-1	TRBJ2-5	CATSDFRTGDETQYF
TRBV2	TRBJ2-2	CASSRDRGQTGELFF
TRBV27	TRBJ1-5	CASSLNVGGQPQHF
TRBV28	TRBJ2-3	CASRRPTSGASTDTQYF
TRBV28	TRBJ2-5	CASSLVLETQYF
TRBV18	TRBJ1-6	CASSEHGNSPLHF
TRBV30	TRBJ1-2	CAWSALQGATF
TRBV6-1	TRBJ2-1	CASSDPAGAVWEQFF
TRBV5-1	TRBJ2-7	CASSFGGTGASYEQYF
TRBV13	TRBJ1-1	CASGSNMNTEAFF
TRBV7-3	TRBJ2-2	CASSLTAQNTGELFF
TRBV5-6	TRBJ2-2	CASSFGAGVVGELFF
TRBV15	TRBJ1-1	CATSRDPTGTLWAEAFF
TRBV9	TRBJ1-1	CASSAREGRGRGGNTEAFF
TRBV19	TRBJ2-3	CASSTGTTSTDTQYF
TRBV3-1/TRBV3-2	TRBJ1-2	CASSHSRVIQYGYTF
TRBV24-1	TRBJ2-1	CATSDPTSGSVDEQFF
TRBV10-3	TRBJ2-2	CAISQGAGELFF
TRBV21-1	TRBJ2-3	CASSKTHGEREGDTQYF
TRBV28	TRBJ2-5	CASSLRFQTQYF
TRBV20-1	TRBJ1-2	CSARDLGIYTF
TRBV5-1	TRBJ2-2	CASQEGGQGDTGELFF
TRBV2	TRBJ2-5	CASSLTGLAETQYF
TRBV27	TRBJ2-7	CASSTSYEQYF
TRBV5-4	TRBJ1-4	CASSWANEKLFF
TRBV27	TRBJ2-1	CASSLWASVDEQFF
TRBV19	TRBJ2-1	CASSAARQGGSYNEQFF
TRBV24-1	TRBJ2-1	CATSLPGTGSNEQFF
TRBV29-1	TRBJ2-1	CSVEKGMRGGAKLEQFF
TRBV6-5	TRBJ1-6	CASSYQGMSGSPLHF
TRBV10-3	TRBJ1-3	CAIRQSSGNTIYF